These 20 T cell receptor beta chains were sequenced from one sample in a study of T cell responses to AZD1222 COVID-19 vaccine. Profiled with immunoSEQ multiplex PCR; TCRdb holds only in-frame clones, not every one. The sample carries approximately 150,000 clones, roughly 92% recorded once. The material sequenced was peripheral blood, taken on day 0 of AZD1222 vaccination. These receptors were taken from an adult in good health.

CDR3 amino acids: CASSQEWRYGETQYF. The CDR3 DNA follows: TGCGCCAGCAGCCAAGAATGGCGTTACGGAGAGACCCAGTACTTC. The chain is built from TRBV4-3 and TRBJ2-5; no definite D call. Looked up from germline, CDR1 is LGHNA and CDR2 is YSLEER. CDR3 length equals 15 residues. Trimming took 0 bases from V and 4 from J, leaving 12 bases between them.

The chain couples TRBV2 to TRBJ2-3; 9 bases map to TRBD1. Per the germline V gene, CDR1 is SNHLY and CDR2 is FYNNEI. CDR3 length: 15 residues. J gave up 3 bases and V 7 bases, and 8 bases lay outside the gene matches. CDR3 loop: CASTRGQGQTDTQYF. The CDR3, as DNA: TGTGCCAGCACCCGGGGACAGGGTCAGACAGATACGCAGTATTTT.

The chain couples TRBV3-1 (or the pseudogene TRBV3-2) to TRBJ1-2, with D unclear. The V and J ends lost 5 bases and 2 bases respectively, with 12 bases between them. Germline assignment: CDR1 LGHDT and CDR2 YNNKEL (reference sequence). The CDR3 spans 14 residues. CDR3 sequence (DNA): TGTGCCAGCAGCATGCAGTGGCTAAACTATGGCTACACCTTC. The encoded protein is CASSMQWLNYGYTF.

In nucleotides, the CDR3 is TGTGCCAGCAGCCAAGTTAAGGGACGGCCCCAGCATTTT. It yields the protein CASSQVKGRPQHF. The rearrangement joins TRBV4-2 to TRBJ1-5; the D gene is possibly TRBD1 (5 bases). Germline CDR1 is LGHNA and CDR2 is YNFKEQ. The CDR3 sequence is 13 residues long. The V end lost 1 base, the J end lost 9 bases, and 10 bases lay between the germline ends.

This clone was counted once. This chain connects TRBV6-5 to TRBJ1-2; D not resolved. The germline V gene has CDR1 MNHEY and CDR2 SVGAGI. This CDR3 has 11 residues. Trimming removed 8 bases at V and 3 bases at J, with 7 bases between. CDR3 loop: CASVRHYGYTF. CDR3 in DNA: TGTGCCAGCGTGAGGCACTATGGCTACACCTTC.

The genes are TRBV18 and TRBJ1-1, with D tentatively TRBD1 (6 bases). The CDR3 is made up of 13 amino acids. V was pared by 10 bases and J by 0 bases, with 12 bases between. Germline V gene lookup returns CDR1 KGHSH and CDR2 LQKENI. CDR3 amino acids: CATRGGLNTEAFF. The CDR3 DNA sequence: TGTGCCACCCGGGGGGGCTTGAACACTGAAGCTTTCTTT.

For the CDR3, the DNA is TGTGCCAGTAGTATAGGGGTGGGGGCACAAGAGACCCAGTACTTC. It translates to CASSIGVGAQETQYF. The rearrangement links TRBV19 to TRBJ2-5, with a tentative D call TRBD1 (6 bases). Germline-derived CDR1 and CDR2 are LNHDA and SQIVND (reference sequence). This CDR3 region has 15 residues. Trimming took 1 base from V and 2 from J, leaving 11 bases between them.

The chain couples TRBV7-9 to TRBJ2-1; D remains unclear. The CDR3 totals 16 residues. CDR1 and CDR2 (germline): SEHNR, FQNEAQ (reference sequence). The V end was cut by 3 bases, the J end by 8 bases, with 20 bases between. CDR3: CASSFPPGPAKDEQFF. CDR3 DNA: TGTGCCAGCAGCTTTCCACCCGGGCCCGCCAAAGATGAGCAGTTCTTC.

The chain links TRBV30 to TRBJ1-2; the D is unclear. The germline V and J ends were trimmed by 3 bases and 7 bases, with 15 bases remaining between them. Per germline, CDR1 GTSNPN and CDR2 SVGIG (reference sequence). This CDR3 contains 13 residues. CDR3: CAWRPEVRFGYTF. In nucleotides, the CDR3 is TGTGCCTGGAGGCCTGAAGTCCGTTTTGGCTACACCTTC.

V and J are TRBV27 and TRBJ2-7, with unresolved D. V was trimmed by 5 bases and J by 3 bases, leaving 11 bases between them. From germline, CDR1 is MNHEY and CDR2 SMNVEV (reference sequence). The CDR3 is 13 amino acids. This chain's CDR3 is CASSNLDGYEQYF. CDR3 in DNA: TGTGCCAGCAGTAATCTGGACGGCTACGAGCAGTACTTC.

The chain carries TRBV23-1 and TRBJ2-2; 10 bases map to TRBD2. TRBV23-1 is treated as an ORF (open reading frame) with a function not yet certain. The trim removed 8 bases at V and 7 bases at J, leaving 10 bases unmatched. The CDR3 contains 15 residues. The CDR3 sequence is CASRSGRALGGELFF. CDR3 nucleotides: TGCGCCAGCCGCAGCGGGAGGGCCCTTGGCGGGGAGCTGTTTTTT.

The J gene is TRBJ2-1, the V gene TRBV7-9, with 8 bases matching TRBD2. V was clipped by 1 base and J by 3 bases; unmatched bases: 5. This CDR3 is 16 amino acids long. CDR1 is SEHNR and CDR2 is FQNEAQ in the germline V gene (reference sequence). The CDR3 sequence is CASSLGGLAGYNEQFF. DNA for the CDR3: TGTGCCAGCAGCTTAGGGGGTCTAGCGGGCTACAATGAGCAGTTCTTC.

The chain combines TRBV27 with TRBJ2-7; 7 nucleotides agree with TRBD1. The CDR3 extends over 15 amino acids. Trimming removed 5 bases from V and 4 bases from J; junction bases left unmatched: 11. The V gene's germline CDR1 is MNHEY and CDR2 SMNVEV (reference sequence). CDR3 loop: CASSMSRDSPYEQYF. DNA for the CDR3: TGTGCCAGCAGTATGAGCCGGGACAGCCCTTACGAGCAGTACTTC.

This chain uses TRBV19 with TRBJ1-6, with D uncertain. The CDR3 is 14 residues long. Per germline, CDR1 LNHDA and CDR2 SQIVND (reference sequence). Trimming shortened V by 5 bases and J by 2 bases, and 7 bases separated the two germline ends. The CDR3 sequence: CASSSGTYNSPLHF. The CDR3 DNA sequence: TGTGCCAGTAGTTCCGGGACCTATAATTCACCCCTCCACTTT.

The V call is TRBV3-1 (or the pseudogene TRBV3-2), the J call TRBJ2-7, with TRBD1 identical over 7 bases. This CDR3 spans 17 amino acids. The ends lost 5 bases at V and 4 bases at J; junction bases unmatched: 17. Germline V gene sequence: CDR1 LGHDT, CDR2 YNNKEL (reference sequence). The CDR3 nucleotides read TGTGCCAGCAGCTTCCGCCCAGGGACAGCCGGAACGTACGAGCAGTACTTC. Encoded protein: CASSFRPGTAGTYEQYF.

J is TRBJ2-7 and V is TRBV7-9; 9 nucleotides agree with TRBD2. The V gene end was trimmed by 1 base and the J gene end by 5 bases; junction bases not matched to a gene: 6. Germline loops: CDR1 SEHNR, CDR2 FQNEAQ (reference sequence). CDR3 length: 15 amino acids. CDR3 amino acids: CASSLDGTSSHEQYF. CDR3 DNA: TGTGCCAGCAGCTTAGATGGGACTAGCAGTCACGAGCAGTACTTC.

The rearrangement uses TRBV19 and TRBJ1-1; tentatively, D is TRBD1 (6 bases). The V end lost 3 bases, the J end lost 7 bases, and 15 bases lay between the germline ends. The CDR3 has 14 amino acids. Germline V gene lookup returns CDR1 LNHDA and CDR2 SQIVND (reference sequence). The chain's CDR3 is CASSINRAAGEAFF. As DNA, the CDR3 is TGTGCCAGTAGTATTAACAGGGCGGCAGGTGAAGCTTTCTTT.

In its sample, this clone was seen once. The rearrangement uses TRBV18 and TRBJ2-7; D possibly corresponds to TRBD1 (6 bases). There are 16 residues in the CDR3. Germline V gene lookup returns CDR1 KGHSH and CDR2 LQKENI. V gave up 3 bases and J gave up 3 bases, with 18 bases separating them. The CDR3 sequence is CASSPGRQADGYEQYF. Written as DNA, the CDR3 is TGTGCCAGCTCACCCGGCCGACAGGCAGACGGCTACGAGCAGTACTTC.

This clone was counted between two and nine times. Other DNA sequences of this sample code for an identical CDR3. This chain uses TRBV28 with TRBJ2-7; weak D call: TRBD1 (6 bases). The CDR3 loop spans 14 amino acids. Trimming cost V 5 bases and J 2 bases, with 13 bases left between them. Germline V gene lookup returns CDR1 MDHEN and CDR2 SYDVKM. The CDR3 sequence is CASSLTGGPYEQYF. The CDR3 DNA reads as TGTGCCAGCAGTCTGACAGGTGGACCCTACGAGCAGTACTTC.

CDR3 sequence reads: CASSSVGVYGGELFF. CDR3 sequence (DNA): TGCGCCAGCAGCTCCGTGGGGGTGTACGGCGGGGAGCTGTTTTTT. This chain links TRBV5-1 with TRBJ2-2; perhaps D is TRBD1 or TRBD2 (5 bases each). CDR1 and CDR2 (germline): SGHRS, YFSETQ. The V end lost 3 bases, the J end lost 7 bases, and 16 bases lay between the germline ends. The CDR3 runs to 15 residues.